The present T cell receptor (beta chain) was sequenced within a study of blood T cell repertoires in COVID-19. Study in general: The United States, Italy and Spain provided the acute and convalescent COVID-19 samples. Nucleic acid was either cDNA or gDNA, and it came from T cells, B-cell-depleted T cells, or PBMCs.

This CDR3 has 12 residues. Germline-derived CDR1 and CDR2 are SNHLY and FYNNEI. V lost 2 bases and J 8 bases, leaving 9 bases between the germline ends. Living in about two dozen US areas, the participants were between roughly 18 and 95 years of age. Allocation to cohorts depended on clinical history reported by the participants. The method was immunoSEQ multiplex PCR; TCRdb's version includes in-frame clones alone and lacks a portion of them. The sample contains about 310,000 clones, 85% of which appear only once. Sequenced sample: PBMCs or T cells enriched from blood (not recorded which). The J gene is TRBJ2-5, the V gene TRBV2; D is ambiguous. The TCR was taken from a woman in her 30s who had been exposed to COVID-19. CDR3 DNA: TGTGCCAGCAGTGAAACGTATAGAACCCAGTACTTC. It is translated as CASSETYRTQYF.